The rows below give T cell receptor beta chains drawn from one sample of a study of T cell repertoires in cytomegalovirus infection. TCRdb ran MiXCR on the reads and lists one entry per CDR3 protein. The table lists about 300,000 distinct CDR3 sequences, about 25% of them singletons. Sequencing was performed on PBMCs. The receptors shown here come from a human donor in good health (CMV status not recorded). Some clones in this sample may be carry-over from other donors' samples. CDR3s include the opening cysteine and the closing phenylalanine or tryptophan. A D gene is named only where the DNA matches it firmly. Not all rows give a size; the values are once, few, many and, for expanded clones, a class.

many TRBJ1-6 TRBD1 TRBV11-2 CASSFRDRGRSPLHF TGTGCCAGCAGCTTCCGGGACAGGGGTCGTTCACCCCTCCACTTT
few TRBJ2-1 - TRBV20-1 CSARVPSYNEQFF TGCAGTGCTAGGGTCCCGTCCTACAATGAGCAGTTCTTC
many TRBJ2-7 - TRBV7-2 CASSLSRTYEQYF TGTGCCAGCAGCTTATCTAGAACCTACGAGCAGTACTTC
few TRBJ2-7 - TRBV11-2 CASSLNGDEQYF TGTGCCAGCAGCTTAAATGGGGACGAGCAGTACTTC
many TRBJ1-1 - TRBV24-1 CATSRGPNTEAFF TGTGCCACCTCGCGGGGGCCGAACACTGAAGCTTTCTTT
few TRBJ2-3 TRBD2 TRBV20-1 CSANPILAGVESDTQYF TGCAGTGCTAACCCTATCCTAGCGGGAGTTGAATCAGATACGCAGTATTTT
- TRBJ2-1 TRBD2 TRBV5-1 CASSFGLAGPNNEQFF TGCGCCAGCAGCTTCGGACTAGCGGGACCCAACAATGAGCAGTTCTTC
many TRBJ1-2 - TRBV7-2 CASSLWPSSNYGYTF TGTGCCAGCAGCTTATGGCCAAGTTCTAACTATGGCTACACCTTC
- TRBJ2-3 TRBD2 TRBV6-2/TRBV6-3 CASNGVLAGLRADTQYF TGTGCCAGCAATGGGGTACTAGCGGGACTCAGGGCAGATACGCAGTATTTT
few TRBJ2-7 TRBD1 TRBV20-1 CSATRRDSPYEQYF TGCAGTGCTACTCGCCGGGACAGCCCCTACGAGCAGTACTTC
- TRBJ2-6 - TRBV7-9 CASSMAAGTHLSGANVLTF TGTGCCAGCAGCATGGCAGCCGGGACTCACCTCTCTGGGGCCAACGTCCTGACTTTC
many TRBJ2-7 - TRBV7-9 CASSSRQAQTYEQYF TGTGCCAGCAGTTCCCGACAGGCACAAACCTACGAGCAGTACTTC
many TRBJ1-3 - TRBV7-2 CASSLTVLSRNTIYF TGTGCCAGCAGCCTGACTGTCCTCAGCAGGAACACCATATATTTT
- TRBJ1-1 - TRBV3-1 CASSQDKLNTEAFF TGTGCCAGCAGCCAAGATAAGTTGAACACTGAAGCTTTCTTT
- TRBJ2-1 TRBD2 TRBV20-1 CSADGGSSYNEQFF TGCAGTGCGGACGGGGGGAGCTCCTACAATGAGCAGTTCTTC
- TRBJ1-1 - TRBV7-2 CASYRQSMNTEAFF TGTGCCAGTTACAGACAGTCAATGAACACTGAAGCTTTCTTT
once TRBJ2-1 - TRBV4-3 CASSRLLADNEQFF TGCGCCAGCAGCCGCTTACTTGCAGACAATGAGCAGTTCTTC
few TRBJ1-6 - TRBV19 CASSIGVNSPLHF TGTGCCAGTAGTATCGGTGTGAATTCACCCCTCCACTTT
- TRBJ2-3 - TRBV6-5 CASRTTSDTQYF TGTGCCAGCAGGACAACTTCAGATACGCAGTATTTT
- TRBJ2-7 TRBD2 TRBV7-9 CASSRPGLAGEQYF TGTGCCAGCAGCCGACCGGGACTAGCGGGGGAGCAGTACTTC
- TRBJ2-5 - TRBV6-5 CASSDQGPRIQETQYF TGTGCCAGCAGTGACCAGGGGCCGAGAATCCAAGAGACCCAGTACTTC
few TRBJ2-1 TRBD1 TRBV11-3 CASSSDVGTENNEQFF TGTGCCAGCAGCTCTGACGTGGGGACAGAGAACAATGAGCAGTTCTTC
- TRBJ2-2 TRBD2 TRBV12-3/TRBV12-4 CASILGPTSGRVWPGELFF TGTGCCAGCATCCTGGGGCCGACTAGCGGGAGGGTCTGGCCCGGGGAGCTGTTTTTT
- TRBJ1-3 - TRBV28 CASSLHQGNTIYF TGTGCCAGCAGTTTACATCAGGGAAACACCATATATTTT
- TRBJ2-1 - TRBV15 CATSTRRASYNEQFF TGTGCCACCAGCACCAGGAGGGCCTCCTACAATGAGCAGTTCTTC
few TRBJ2-1 - TRBV11-2 CASSLGWPVLSEQFF TGTGCCAGCAGCTTAGGCTGGCCCGTCCTCTCGGAGCAGTTCTTC
few TRBJ2-3 - TRBV20-1 CSARAGRDHTDTQYF TGCAGTGCTAGAGCGGGTCGGGATCACACAGATACGCAGTATTTT
once TRBJ2-2 - TRBV20-1 CSARESGAGELFF TGCAGTGCCCGGGAGTCAGGGGCTGGGGAGCTGTTTTTT
few TRBJ2-1 - TRBV19 CASRRDGVHNEQFF TGTGCCAGTAGAAGAGACGGGGTCCACAATGAGCAGTTCTTC
- TRBJ1-5 TRBD1 TRBV20-1 CSASAGTGDQPQHF TGCAGTGCTAGCGCCGGGACAGGTGATCAGCCCCAGCATTTT
few TRBJ1-3 - TRBV11-2 CASSPRPWANTIYF TGTGCCAGCAGCCCAAGACCTTGGGCTAACACCATATATTTT
many TRBJ2-2 - TRBV7-9 CASSLSTGELFF TGTGCCAGCAGCCTTTCCACCGGGGAGCTGTTTTTT
many TRBJ2-6 TRBD1 TRBV7-2 CASSFPGTGELSGANVLTF TGTGCCAGCAGCTTCCCCGGGACAGGGGAATTATCTGGGGCCAACGTCCTGACTTTC
- TRBJ2-5 - TRBV6-5 CASSPLGQETQYF TGTGCCAGCAGCCCGCTCGGCCAAGAGACCCAGTACTTC
few TRBJ1-1 TRBD1 TRBV5-1 CASSLGMGQGNTEAFF TGCGCCAGCAGCTTGGGGATGGGACAGGGGAACACTGAAGCTTTCTTT
few TRBJ1-1 - TRBV29-1 CSAGAAGNTEAFF TGCAGCGCGGGGGCGGCTGGGAACACTGAAGCTTTCTTT
few TRBJ1-2 - TRBV7-4 CASSLAKDGYTF TGTGCCAGCAGCTTAGCGAAGGATGGCTACACCTTC
- TRBJ2-7 TRBD2 TRBV7-6 CASSPGGGFEQYF TGTGCCAGCAGCCCCGGGGGGGGCTTCGAGCAGTACTTC
few TRBJ2-6 - TRBV6-5 CASSYLLGSSPSGANVLTF TGTGCCAGCAGTTATCTATTGGGCAGTTCCCCTTCTGGGGCCAACGTCCTGACTTTC
- TRBJ2-7 TRBD1 TRBV28 CASSSVRGQGSYEQYF TGTGCCAGCAGCTCCGTACGGGGACAGGGATCCTACGAGCAGTACTTC
many TRBJ1-5 - TRBV7-2 CASSLDAGGNQPQHF TGTGCCAGCAGCCTCGATGCAGGAGGCAATCAGCCCCAGCATTTT
few TRBJ2-6 TRBD1 TRBV11-2 CASRRTGGPGANVLTF TGTGCCAGCAGGCGGACAGGGGGCCCTGGGGCCAACGTCCTGACTTTC
- TRBJ2-3 - TRBV28 CATRSTDTQYF TGTGCCACAAGAAGCACAGATACGCAGTATTTT
- TRBJ1-6 - TRBV15 CATSRAPGEDSPLHF TGTGCCACCAGCAGAGCCCCCGGAGAGGATTCACCCCTCCACTTT
few TRBJ2-2 - TRBV28 CASSSRTIAGELFF TGTGCCAGCAGTTCCCGGACTATTGCCGGGGAGCTGTTTTTT
many TRBJ1-1 - TRBV7-6 CASSRRGTEAFF TGTGCCAGCAGCCGCAGGGGCACTGAAGCTTTCTTT
many TRBJ2-7 - TRBV6-1 CASTPRASPLSYEQYF TGTGCCAGCACCCCCCGGGCTAGTCCCCTCTCCTACGAGCAGTACTTC
few TRBJ1-1 - TRBV7-2 CAIDRTQPGTEAFF TGTGCCATCGACAGGACACAACCGGGTACTGAAGCTTTCTTT
many TRBJ2-4 TRBD2 TRBV7-2 CASSRALAGDGLDF TGTGCCAGCAGCCGCGCCTTAGCGGGAGATGGCCTGGACTTC